One and the same sample provided the 7 T cell receptor beta chains below, sequenced in a study of blood T cell repertoires in COVID-19 (TCRdb year 2020). Libraries were built with the immunoSEQ multiplex PCR assay. Held by TCRdb, this immuneACCESS table contains in-frame sequences only and omits some clones. Under half of the omission traces to an unresolved V gene where checked; the cause of the rest is unknown. The sample contains some 200,000 clones, 83% of them found a single time. The top ten constitute around 1.3% of the sample. Sequences were obtained from peripheral blood. Receptors originate from a woman aged 25 to 39 with COVID-19, enrolled during active disease.

This clone was counted once. This chain links TRBV5-4 with TRBJ2-1; 8 bases match TRBD2. CDR1 and CDR2 (germline): SGHNT, YYREEE (reference sequence). J was trimmed by 8 bases and V by 2 bases; bases with no gene match: 0. The CDR3 is 12 residues long. CDR3 loop: CASSLAGDEQFF. CDR3 in DNA: TGTGCCAGCAGCTTAGCGGGAGATGAGCAGTTCTTC.

The CDR3 nucleotides read TGTGCCAGCAGTTTATCTGCGGGAGCTAGCAATCAGCCCCAGCATTTT. Its translation: CASSLSAGASNQPQHF. The J gene is TRBJ1-5, the V gene TRBV27, with unresolved D. There are 16 residues in the CDR3. Trimming left V 0 bases short and J 0 bases short, with 9 bases between. Germline CDR1 MNHEY, CDR2 SMNVEV (reference sequence).

V is TRBV7-2 and J is TRBJ1-2, with D possibly being TRBD1 (5 bases). V dropped 1 base and J dropped 3 bases, with 18 bases sitting between them. In germline, CDR1 is SGHTA, CDR2 FQGNSA. This CDR3 contains 17 residues. The CDR3 sequence: CASSLEPGTLGYYGYTF. For the CDR3, the DNA is TGTGCCAGCAGCTTAGAGCCAGGGACTCTAGGGTACTATGGCTACACCTTC.

This chain links TRBV9 with TRBJ2-1, with D maybe TRBD2 (5 bases). Trimming removed 4 bases at V and 2 bases at J, with 10 bases between. Per germline, CDR1 SGDLS and CDR2 YYNGEE. The CDR3 consists of 14 residues. CDR3 DNA: TGTGCCAGCAGCCCGCGGGTAACCTACAATGAGCAGTTCTTC. Translation: CASSPRVTYNEQFF.

The chain has TRBV27 and TRBJ2-1, with TRBD1 matching over 9 bases. Germline V lookup: CDR1 MNHEY, CDR2 SMNVEV (reference sequence). Unmatched junction bases numbered 12, after V lost 3 bases and J lost 6 bases. CDR3 length equals 17 residues. The CDR3 DNA is TGTGCCAGCAGTTTTCTACGGACAGGGGCTATGGTCAATGAGCAGTTCTTC. Its protein is CASSFLRTGAMVNEQFF.

J is TRBJ2-7 and V is TRBV27; TRBD1 matches at 7 bases. CDR3 length: 14 amino acids. The germline CDR1 and CDR2 sequences are MNHEY and SMNVEV (reference sequence). With V trimmed by 2 bases and J by 5 bases, 6 bases remained unmatched. The CDR3 region is CASSLQGTVNEQYF. For the CDR3, the DNA is TGTGCCAGCAGTTTACAGGGGACAGTTAACGAGCAGTACTTC.

This chain joins TRBV2 and TRBJ2-6; possible D gene TRBD2, 7 bases. Germline CDR1 reads SNHLY; CDR2 reads FYNNEI. V lost 6 bases and J lost 0, with 9 bases in between. This CDR3 is 15 amino acids long. CDR3 region: CASRGGRSGANVLTF. CDR3 DNA sequence: TGTGCCAGCAGGGGGGGGCGCTCTGGGGCCAACGTCCTGACTTTC.